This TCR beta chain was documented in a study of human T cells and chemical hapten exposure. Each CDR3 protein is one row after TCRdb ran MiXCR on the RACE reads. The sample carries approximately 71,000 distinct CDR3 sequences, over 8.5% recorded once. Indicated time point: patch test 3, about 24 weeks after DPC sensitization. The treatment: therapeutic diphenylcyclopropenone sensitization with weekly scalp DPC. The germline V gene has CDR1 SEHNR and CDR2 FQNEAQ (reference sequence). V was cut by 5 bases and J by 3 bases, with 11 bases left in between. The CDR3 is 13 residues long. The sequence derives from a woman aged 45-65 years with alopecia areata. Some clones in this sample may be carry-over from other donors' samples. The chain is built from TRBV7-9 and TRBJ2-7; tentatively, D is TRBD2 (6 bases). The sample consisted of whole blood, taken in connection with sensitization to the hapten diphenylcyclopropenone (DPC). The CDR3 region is CASSPRDHYEQYF. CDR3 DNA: TGTGCCAGCAGCCCGCGGGACCACTACGAGCAGTACTTC.